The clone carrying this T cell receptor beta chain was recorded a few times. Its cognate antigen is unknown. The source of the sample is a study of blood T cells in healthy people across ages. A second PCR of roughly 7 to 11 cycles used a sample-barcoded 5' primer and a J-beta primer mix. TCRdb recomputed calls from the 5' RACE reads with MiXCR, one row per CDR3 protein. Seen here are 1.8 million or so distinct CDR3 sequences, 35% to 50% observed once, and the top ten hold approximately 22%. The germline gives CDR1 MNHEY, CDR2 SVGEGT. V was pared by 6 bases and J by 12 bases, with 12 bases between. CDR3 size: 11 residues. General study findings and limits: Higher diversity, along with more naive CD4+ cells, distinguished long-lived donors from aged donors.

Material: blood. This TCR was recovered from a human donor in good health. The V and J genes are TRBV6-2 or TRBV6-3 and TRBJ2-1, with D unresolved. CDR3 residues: CASRSPARQFF. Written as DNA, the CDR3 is TGTGCCAGCAGAAGCCCGGCCAGGCAGTTCTTC.